This TCR beta chain stems from a study of blood T cell repertoires in COVID-19. Study as a whole: PBMCs, B-cell-depleted T cells, or T cells provided the cDNA or gDNA that made up the material.

Participant-given clinical history determined each cohort assignment. No more than 2 weeks before study entry, exposed participants had met a case of COVID-19. The repertoire was sequenced with immunoSEQ multiplex PCR; TCRdb's copy has only in-frame clones and lacks some. The table includes 120,000 to 150,000 clones, roughly 84% detected once. The CDR3 totals 13 residues. J was trimmed by 12 bases and V by 8 bases; bases with no gene match: 9. Germline V CDR1 and CDR2: WSHSY, SAAADI. The sequence was obtained from a woman between 45 and 65 years old who had been exposed to COVID-19. Sequencing input: PBMCs or T cells enriched from blood (not recorded which). V gene TRBV10-2 combines with J gene TRBJ2-1; TRBD2 aligns across 11 bases. The CDR3 sequence is CASGLRTSGLQFF. The CDR3 coding sequence is TGCGCCAGCGGACTACGGACTAGCGGGTTGCAGTTCTTC.